Below are 10 T cell receptor beta chains sequenced from a single sample in a study of blood T cell repertoires in COVID-19. Repertoires were generated with immunoSEQ multiplex PCR, while TCRdb's copy carries only in-frame clones and drops some. The repertoire holds tens of thousands of clones, with roughly 89% as singletons. The sample comprised peripheral blood. The receptors here all came from a human donor in a cohort sampled during active COVID-19.

The chain couples TRBV3-1 (or the pseudogene TRBV3-2) to TRBJ2-5; 10 nucleotides align to TRBD2. The trim removed 4 bases at V and 5 bases at J, leaving 7 bases unmatched. The CDR3 consists of 15 residues. Per germline, CDR1 LGHDT and CDR2 YNNKEL (reference sequence). This CDR3 reads CASSLYLTSGETQYF. CDR3 in DNA: TGTGCCAGCAGCCTCTATTTGACTAGCGGGGAGACCCAGTACTTC.

The gene calls are TRBV3-1 (or the pseudogene TRBV3-2) and TRBJ1-1, with D uncertain. V was clipped by 3 bases and J by 1 base, with 6 bases between them. This CDR3 spans 13 amino acids. Germline values: CDR1 LGHDT, CDR2 YNNKEL (reference sequence). The CDR3 DNA follows: TGTGCCAGCAGCCATCAGTCGAACACTGAAGCTTTCTTT. Translation: CASSHQSNTEAFF.

The rearrangement uses TRBV28 and TRBJ2-2; 14 nucleotides agree with TRBD2. Germline lookup yields CDR1 MDHEN and CDR2 SYDVKM. CDR3 size: 18 residues. J was trimmed by 4 bases and V by 2 bases; bases with no gene match: 6. This CDR3 is CASSLRGTSGSFTGELFF. The CDR3 DNA follows: TGTGCCAGCAGTTTACGCGGGACTAGCGGGAGTTTCACCGGGGAGCTGTTTTTT.

The chain joins TRBV29-1 to TRBJ2-7; D not certain. Looked up from germline, CDR1 is SQVTM and CDR2 is ANQGSEA. V shed 0 bases and J shed 1 base, with 4 bases lying between them. CDR3 length equals 12 residues. The CDR3 here is CSVEDGSYEQYF. The CDR3 coding sequence is TGCAGCGTTGAAGACGGGTCCTACGAGCAGTACTTC.

This chain links TRBV6-5 with TRBJ2-5; 9 bases align to TRBD1. This CDR3 region has 13 residues. V shed 6 bases and J 4 bases; nucleotides not matched to a gene: 3. Germline V CDR1 and CDR2: MNHEY, SVGAGI. The CDR3 DNA reads as TGTGCCAGCAGGAGACAGGGGGGAGAGACCCAGTACTTC. Translation: CASRRQGGETQYF.

This sequence joins TRBV27 and TRBJ2-1, with TRBD2 identical over 9 bases. CDR3 length: 15 amino acids. J lost 6 bases, V lost 3 bases, and 6 bases had no gene match. The germline V gene has CDR1 MNHEY and CDR2 SMNVEV (reference sequence). The CDR3 loop is CASSLERGAINEQFF. The CDR3 DNA sequence: TGTGCCAGCAGTTTGGAGCGGGGGGCCATCAATGAGCAGTTCTTC.

In its sample, this clone was seen once. This chain uses TRBV6-1 with TRBJ1-5; D uncertain. Deletions cut 0 bases from V and 1 base from J, with 13 bases between. Germline V gene lookup returns CDR1 MNHNS and CDR2 SASEGT. This CDR3 has 17 residues. The CDR3 is CASSEAFIAVSNQPQHF. CDR3 nucleotides: TGTGCCAGCAGTGAAGCATTTATCGCGGTCAGCAATCAGCCCCAGCATTTT.

The chain is built from TRBV19 and TRBJ2-2; 11 nucleotides line up with TRBD2. The CDR3 runs 18 residues. CDR1 is LNHDA, CDR2 SQIVND, per germline (reference sequence). Trimming took 8 bases from V and 3 from J; bases not matched to a gene: 14. The CDR3 bases are TGTGCCAGTCGAAGGATAGCGGGGGGGCGAGGGTACACCGGGGAGCTGTTTTTT. This encodes CASRRIAGGRGYTGELFF. The variable domain in full, completed from reference TRBV19 and TRBJ2-2, reads DGGITQSPKYLFRKEGQNVTLSCEQNLNHDAMYWYRQDPGQGLRLIYYSQIVNDFQKGDIAEGYSVSREKKESFPLTVTSAQKNPTAFYLCASRRIAGGRGYTGELFFGEGSRLTVL.

The chain combines TRBV27 with TRBJ1-1; 9 bases are shared with TRBD1. Looked up from germline, CDR1 is MNHEY and CDR2 is SMNVEV (reference sequence). The CDR3 is 17 residues long. V lost 7 bases, J lost 8 bases, and 20 bases stayed unmatched. DNA for the CDR3: TGTGCCAGCAAACAAACAGGGGGCGCGGGATCCGGGGTGGAAGCTTTCTTT. The encoded protein is CASKQTGGAGSGVEAFF.

The rearrangement joins TRBV5-4 to TRBJ2-5; D uncertain. This CDR3 is built from 13 residues. Germline CDR1 is SGHNT and CDR2 is YYREEE (reference sequence). V lost 3 bases, J lost 5 bases, and 11 bases lay in between. CDR3: CASSSIQQETQYF. The CDR3 DNA sequence: TGTGCCAGCAGCTCTATACAGCAGGAGACCCAGTACTTC.